The 3 T cell receptor beta chains in this list originate from one sample, sequenced in a study of control samples from healthy donors and cancer patients. The repertoire was sequenced with immunoSEQ multiplex PCR; TCRdb's copy has only in-frame clones and lacks some. Here the sample spans roughly 76,000 clones, 93% being singletons. The specimen was PBMCs. All receptors derive from a woman aged 35 to 49 with lung cancer.

The CDR3 coding sequence is TGTGCCACCAGTGATTTTTCAGGAGGCACAGATACGCAGTATTTT. It encodes CATSDFSGGTDTQYF. The rearrangement uses TRBV24-1 and TRBJ2-3; D not certain. The CDR3 extends over 15 amino acids. V was shortened by 1 base and J by 1 base, with 8 bases between the two germline ends. The germline V gene encodes CDR1 KGHDR and CDR2 SFDVKD.

This clone was detected once. V and J are TRBV3-1 (or the pseudogene TRBV3-2) and TRBJ1-2; D not resolved. The V and J ends lost 3 bases and 6 bases respectively, with 8 bases between them. Germline V gene sequence: CDR1 LGHDT, CDR2 YNNKEL (reference sequence). This CDR3 has 12 amino acids. The CDR3 nucleotides read TGTGCCAGCAGCCATGCCGTTGATGGCTACACCTTC. Translated: CASSHAVDGYTF.

The J gene is TRBJ2-7, the V gene TRBV28; 8 nucleotides match TRBD2. Losses at the gene ends were 4 bases for V and 2 bases for J; bases not matched to a gene: 1. The germline V gene encodes CDR1 MDHEN and CDR2 SYDVKM. This CDR3 region has 13 residues. CDR3 in amino acids: CASSSGGTYEQYF. The CDR3 DNA reads as TGTGCCAGCAGTTCGGGGGGGACCTACGAGCAGTACTTC. The full variable domain, its missing parts supplied by reference TRBV28 and TRBJ2-7, is DVKVTQSSRYLVKRTGEKVFLECVQDMDHENMFWYRQDPGLGLRLIYFSYDVKMKEKGDIPEGYSVSREKKERFSLILESASTNQTSMYLCASSSGGTYEQYFGPGTRLTVT.